This T cell receptor beta chain was documented in a study of blood T cell repertoires in COVID-19. The method was immunoSEQ multiplex PCR; TCRdb's version includes in-frame clones alone and lacks a portion of them. The data show a few hundred thousand clones, 75% to 90% seen once. Sequencing was carried out using PBMCs or T cells enriched from blood (not recorded which). The receptor's source is a woman in her twenties or thirties who had recovered from COVID-19.

The CDR3 region is CASSYLAGSTDTQYF. The CDR3 DNA sequence: TGTGCCAGCAGTTATCTAGCGGGATCCACAGATACGCAGTATTTT. The gene calls are TRBV27 and TRBJ2-3, with 9 bases fitting TRBD2. CDR1 and CDR2 from the germline V gene are MNHEY and SMNVEV (reference sequence). CDR3 length: 15 amino acids. V trimming: 4 bases; J trimming: 2 bases; junction bases outside the gene matches: 4.